The entry that follows covers one TCR beta chain sequence. The data belong to a study of cytomegalovirus exposure and HLA in healthy donors. Study-level background: The approximately 110 validation repertoires used a platform that matched the one used for the 666 first-cohort repertoires, as a later analysis reported.

Assay: immunoSEQ multiplex PCR; the TCRdb copy retains only in-frame clones and omits some. Of about 73,000 clones listed, about 87% are singletons. Between the trimmed V and J ends, which lost 7 bases and 0 bases, there was a span of 16 bases. This CDR3 is 16 amino acids long. Germline values: CDR1 LGHNA, CDR2 YSLEER. The chain links TRBV4-3 to TRBJ1-3, with unresolved D. The sequenced material came from PBMCs. The clonotype originates from a woman in her late teens or twenties in good health and CMV-seropositive. The CDR3 region is CASTLDILTSGNTIYF. The CDR3 DNA is TGCGCCAGCACCCTCGACATTTTGACCTCTGGAAACACCATATATTTT.